Below are 28 T cell receptor beta chains sequenced from a single sample in a study of T cell changes during pregnancy in multiple sclerosis. Here immunoSEQ multiplex PCR was the method, and the copy in TCRdb shows in-frame clones only, minus some. The sample records tens of thousands of clones, approximately 92% being singletons. The source was peripheral blood, collected after pregnancy. The receptors stem from a female donor with multiple sclerosis, enrolled in a pregnancy study.

The V gene is TRBV27, the J gene TRBJ2-7; D may be TRBD2 (5 bases). This CDR3 spans 15 amino acids. CDR1 and CDR2 from the germline V gene are MNHEY and SMNVEV (reference sequence). V lost 5 bases, J lost 6 bases, and 20 bases lay in between. In nucleotides, the CDR3 is TGTGCCAGCAGTCCGATCGGACTTTTGCCCTTCGAGCAGTACTTC. Translated, it gives CASSPIGLLPFEQYF.

A single count supports this clone. The chain recombines TRBV7-9 with TRBJ1-3; 7 bases are shared with TRBD1. The CDR3 is 15 residues long. Germline V lookup: CDR1 SEHNR, CDR2 FQNEAQ (reference sequence). With V trimmed by 4 bases and J by 2 bases, 5 bases remained unmatched. In DNA form, the CDR3 reads TGTGCCAGCAGCTCGGGACAGCAGCCTGGAAACACCATATATTTT. It encodes CASSSGQQPGNTIYF.

The J gene is TRBJ1-2, the V gene TRBV4-1, with D tentatively TRBD1 (6 bases). CDR1 is MGHRA and CDR2 is YSYEKL in the germline V gene. CDR3 length: 13 amino acids. V dropped 5 bases and J dropped 4 bases, with 11 bases sitting between them. The CDR3 here is CASSIQGFYGYTF. CDR3 bases: TGCGCCAGCAGCATACAGGGTTTCTATGGCTACACCTTC.

The chain links TRBV6-5 to TRBJ1-2, with 7 bases that match TRBD1. With 4 bases clipped from V and 0 bases from J, the junction kept 8 bases outside the gene matches. The CDR3 runs 16 residues. Germline V lookup: CDR1 MNHEY, CDR2 SVGAGI. The CDR3 DNA is TGTGCCAGCAGTTTGACCAGGGGGGCCACTAACTATGGCTACACCTTC. It encodes CASSLTRGATNYGYTF.

The rearrangement links TRBV2 to TRBJ2-3, with TRBD2 matching 7 bases. The CDR3 contains 12 residues. Germline CDR1 and CDR2: SNHLY and FYNNEI. V was clipped by 9 bases and J by 5 bases; unmatched bases: 5. The CDR3 is CARGRDGDTQYF. For the CDR3, the DNA is TGTGCCAGGGGGAGGGACGGAGATACGCAGTATTTT.

This chain uses TRBV6-6 with TRBJ2-7, with D tentatively TRBD2 (5 bases). The germline V gene has CDR1 MNHNY and CDR2 SVGAGI (reference sequence). Trimming shortened V by 8 bases and J by 5 bases, and 10 bases separated the two germline ends. CDR3 length equals 11 residues. The CDR3 loop is CASQAGDEQYF. The CDR3, as DNA: TGTGCCAGCCAGGCCGGGGACGAGCAGTACTTC.

The chain has TRBV7-8 and TRBJ2-7, with D perhaps TRBD2 (6 bases). Germline assignment: CDR1 SGHVS and CDR2 FQNEAQ. This CDR3 comprises 14 residues. Trimming left V 1 base short and J 8 bases short, with 15 bases between. CDR3 loop: CASSLEGLFDKQYF. CDR3 coding DNA: TGTGCCAGCAGCTTAGAGGGACTCTTTGACAAGCAGTACTTC.

The chain couples TRBV12-5 to TRBJ2-2; 10 nucleotides align to TRBD1. This CDR3 contains 15 residues. With V trimmed by 1 base and J by 8 bases, 4 bases remained unmatched. Germline CDR1 LGHNT, CDR2 FRNRAP. The CDR3 reads CASGLGDRGSGELFF. In DNA form, the CDR3 reads TGTGCTAGTGGTTTGGGGGACAGGGGAAGTGGGGAGCTGTTTTTT. Full variable domain (missing parts from reference TRBV12-5 and TRBJ2-2): DARVTQTPRHKVTEMGQEVTMRCQPILGHNTVFWYRQTMMQGLELLAYFRNRAPLDDSGMPKDRFSAEMPDATLATLKIQPSEPRDSAVYFCASGLGDRGSGELFFGEGSRLTVL.

The chain employs TRBV2 and TRBJ1-2, with D possibly being TRBD1 (6 bases). CDR1 and CDR2 (germline): SNHLY, FYNNEI. This CDR3 comprises 16 residues. V was shortened by 6 bases and J by 0 bases, with 17 bases between the two germline ends. CDR3 sequence (DNA): TGTGCCAGCAGCGATCAAAGGGGGAGAGCTAACTATGGCTACACCTTC. It is translated as CASSDQRGRANYGYTF.

This clone appeared once. The V call is TRBV19, the J call TRBJ2-6, with D maybe TRBD2 (7 bases). V gave up 3 bases and J gave up 2 bases, with 11 bases separating them. This CDR3 has 16 residues. The V gene's germline CDR1 is LNHDA and CDR2 SQIVND (reference sequence). The CDR3 protein is CASSMWGGAGANVLTF. The CDR3, as DNA: TGTGCCAGTAGTATGTGGGGGGGCGCTGGGGCCAACGTCCTGACTTTC.

V usage is TRBV9 and J usage is TRBJ1-2; D possibly corresponds to TRBD1 (6 bases). Trimming left V 2 bases short and J 4 bases short, with 21 bases between. Per the germline V gene, CDR1 is SGDLS and CDR2 is YYNGEE. This CDR3 comprises 17 residues. The CDR3 loop is CASSVTPFNRELYGYTF. CDR3 coding DNA: TGTGCCAGCAGCGTCACTCCTTTTAACAGGGAACTCTATGGCTACACCTTC.

This chain links TRBV6-5 with TRBJ1-1; 7 nucleotides line up with TRBD1. CDR1 is MNHEY and CDR2 is SVGAGI in the germline V gene. This CDR3 has 15 amino acids. V trimming: 0 bases; J trimming: 7 bases; junction bases outside the gene matches: 8. CDR3 sequence: CASSYSRTGTFEAFF. The CDR3 DNA reads TGTGCCAGCAGTTACTCGAGGACAGGTACTTTTGAAGCTTTCTTT.

This chain uses TRBV4-3 with TRBJ2-6, with a possible D match to TRBD1 (6 bases). This CDR3 is built from 20 residues. Germline V gives CDR1 LGHNA, CDR2 YSLEER. The V end lost 0 bases, the J end lost 0 bases, and 18 bases lay between the germline ends. The DNA for the CDR3 is TGCGCCAGCAGCCAAGATTTCTTGGGGGCCCCGAGCTCTGGGGCCAACGTCCTGACTTTC. It is translated as CASSQDFLGAPSSGANVLTF.

The CDR3 sequence: CASSLREQFPLSEQYF. The CDR3 DNA reads TGTGCCAGCAGCTTACGGGAGCAGTTCCCACTATCGGAGCAGTACTTC. The chain couples TRBV7-6 to TRBJ2-7; D is perhaps TRBD2 (6 bases). CDR1 is SGHVS, CDR2 FNYEAQ, per germline. There are 16 residues in the CDR3. V was trimmed by 2 bases and J by 7 bases, leaving 21 bases between them.

This chain connects TRBV5-5 to TRBJ1-6; D gene uncertain. Germline assignment: CDR1 SGHKS and CDR2 YYEKEE (reference sequence). V gave up 1 base and J gave up 9 bases, with 8 bases separating them. The CDR3 runs to 13 residues. The CDR3 DNA reads TGTGCCAGCAGCTTGTCTGGGAGTTCACCCCTCCACTTT. The encoded protein is CASSLSGSSPLHF.

The chain has TRBV9 and TRBJ2-3; tentative D call: TRBD1 (5 bases). V lost 0 bases and J lost 3, with 8 bases in between. Germline V gene data show CDR1 as SGDLS and CDR2 as YYNGEE. The CDR3 runs 14 residues. The CDR3 protein is CASSVVGRTDTQYF. The CDR3 DNA reads TGTGCCAGCAGCGTAGTGGGGCGAACAGATACGCAGTATTTT. The full variable domain, its missing parts supplied by reference TRBV9 and TRBJ2-3, is DSGVTQTPKHLITATGQRVTLRCSPRSGDLSVYWYQQSLDQGLQFLIQYYNGEERAKGNILERFSAQQFPDLHSELNLSSLELGDSALYFCASSVVGRTDTQYFGPGTRLTVL.

The V gene is TRBV19, the J gene TRBJ1-6; possible D gene TRBD1, 6 bases. The germline V gene encodes CDR1 LNHDA and CDR2 SQIVND (reference sequence). The CDR3 is 18 amino acids. V was clipped by 8 bases and J by 7 bases, with 27 bases between them. The CDR3, as DNA: TGTGCCAGTTCTCCATCGGGGGGCAGGGCTTTTCGAAATTCACCCCTCCACTTT. The encoded protein is CASSPSGGRAFRNSPLHF. Full variable domain (remainder filled in from reference TRBV19 and TRBJ1-6): DGGITQSPKYLFRKEGQNVTLSCEQNLNHDAMYWYRQDPGQGLRLIYYSQIVNDFQKGDIAEGYSVSREKKESFPLTVTSAQKNPTAFYLCASSPSGGRAFRNSPLHFGNGTRLTVT.

V usage is TRBV30 and J usage is TRBJ1-1, with no clear D. The V end was cut by 2 bases, the J end by 3 bases, with 7 bases between. This CDR3 has 12 residues. Germline V gives CDR1 GTSNPN, CDR2 SVGIG (reference sequence). In DNA, the CDR3 is TGTGCCTGGAGTCAAGAGGACACTGAAGCTTTCTTT. Translating gives CAWSQEDTEAFF.

The gene calls are TRBV6-1 and TRBJ2-2, with a weak D call TRBD2 (5 bases). V lost 8 bases, J lost 7 bases, and 14 bases lay in between. This CDR3 region has 13 residues. The germline CDR1 and CDR2 sequences are MNHNS and SASEGT. The CDR3 sequence is CASGFGGGGELFF. The CDR3 DNA follows: TGTGCCAGCGGGTTTGGAGGCGGCGGGGAGCTGTTTTTT.

V and J are TRBV7-9 and TRBJ1-4, with 7 bases matching TRBD1. Germline CDR1 SEHNR, CDR2 FQNEAQ (reference sequence). After removal of 4 bases from V and 6 bases from J, the junction contained 2 bases not matched to a gene. The CDR3 extends over 13 amino acids. The CDR3 DNA reads as TGTGCCAGCAGCTCTGACAGGGATGAAAAACTGTTTTTT. Translating it yields CASSSDRDEKLFF.

The rearrangement uses TRBV19 and TRBJ2-5, with 8 bases that match TRBD1. J gave up 4 bases and V 4 bases, and 17 bases lay outside the gene matches. Germline CDR1 and CDR2: LNHDA and SQIVND (reference sequence). The CDR3 has 18 residues. The CDR3 reads CASSREWAGGRLGETQYF. DNA of the CDR3: TGTGCCAGTAGTAGGGAATGGGCAGGGGGCAGGTTAGGAGAGACCCAGTACTTC.

The V and J genes are TRBV30 and TRBJ2-3; D may be TRBD1 (6 bases). Trimming pared 4 bases from V and 2 bases from J, leaving 13 bases between. Germline CDR1 is GTSNPN and CDR2 is SVGIG (reference sequence). There are 14 residues in the CDR3. CDR3 loop: CAWTTGQYTDTQYF. The CDR3 coding sequence is TGTGCCTGGACAACGGGACAATACACAGATACGCAGTATTTT.

The J gene is TRBJ2-5, the V gene TRBV19; TRBD2 matches at 10 bases. Germline values: CDR1 LNHDA, CDR2 SQIVND (reference sequence). There are 14 residues in the CDR3. The junction had 5 bases not matched to a gene; V was cut back by 6 bases and J by 4 bases. The CDR3, as DNA: TGTGCCAGTAGGGGAGCGGGGGGGCGAGAGACCCAGTACTTC. Translated: CASRGAGGRETQYF.

The chain is built from TRBV15 and TRBJ2-1; 10 nucleotides line up with TRBD1. Per the germline V gene, CDR1 is LNHNV and CDR2 is YYDKDF (reference sequence). After removal of 4 bases from V and 7 bases from J, the junction contained 4 bases not matched to a gene. The CDR3 runs 14 residues. CDR3 coding DNA: TGTGCCACCAGCACCAGACAGGGGGCGAATGAGCAGTTCTTC. Its translation: CATSTRQGANEQFF.

On this clone itself: One end of the junction fails to match germline, which may point to a read error. The J gene is TRBJ1-3, the V gene TRBV30, with TRBD1 matching 7 bases. CDR3 length equals 13 residues. Per the germline V gene, CDR1 is GTSNPN and CDR2 is SVGIG (reference sequence). CDR3 bases: TGTGCCTATCCGGGACAGAATGGAAGCACCATATATTTT. It specifies CAYPGQNGSTIYF.

The chain carries TRBV7-2 and TRBJ2-5; D is undetermined. Germline loops: CDR1 SGHTA, CDR2 FQGNSA. Trimming took 6 bases from V and 5 from J, leaving 7 bases between them. CDR3 length: 11 amino acids. CDR3 sequence (DNA): TGTGCCAGCAGACTCCTGGAGACCCAGTACTTC. This sequence encodes CASRLLETQYF.

In nucleotides, the CDR3 is TGTGCCAGTAGTGAAGCAGGGGCCTTGAACACTGAAGCTTTCTTT. It is translated as CASSEAGALNTEAFF. J is TRBJ1-1 and V is TRBV19; D is possibly TRBD1 (6 bases). The CDR3 consists of 15 residues. Deletions cut 5 bases from V and 0 bases from J, with 13 bases between. CDR1 and CDR2 (germline): LNHDA, SQIVND (reference sequence).

The CDR3: CASRDRAKNIQYF. The CDR3, as DNA: TGTGCCAGCAGGGACAGGGCAAAAAACATTCAGTACTTC. The chain couples TRBV7-2 to TRBJ2-4; 8 bases map to TRBD1. CDR3 size: 13 residues. V lost 6 bases, J lost 4 bases, and 2 bases stayed unmatched. Per germline, CDR1 SGHTA and CDR2 FQGNSA.